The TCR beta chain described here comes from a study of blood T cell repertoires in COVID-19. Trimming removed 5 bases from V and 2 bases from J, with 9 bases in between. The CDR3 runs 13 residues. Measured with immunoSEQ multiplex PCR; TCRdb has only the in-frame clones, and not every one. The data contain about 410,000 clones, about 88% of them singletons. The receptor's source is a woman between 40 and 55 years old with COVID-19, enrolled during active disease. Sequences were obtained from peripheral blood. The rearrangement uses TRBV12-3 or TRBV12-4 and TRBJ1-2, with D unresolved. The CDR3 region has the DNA TGTGCCAGCAGTGGTGCGGGGAACTATGGCTACACCTTC. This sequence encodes CASSGAGNYGYTF.